This entry lists 11 T cell receptor beta chains sequenced from one sample in a study of blood T cell repertoires in COVID-19. Profiled with immunoSEQ multiplex PCR; TCRdb holds only in-frame clones, not every one. The sample comprises roughly 120,000 clones, approximately 79% of which are singletons, and around 2.5% rests with the top ten. Sequences were obtained from peripheral blood. Receptors originate from a man in his fifties or sixties with acute or convalescent COVID-19.

This clone was observed a single time. The chain recombines TRBV5-4 with TRBJ2-1, with D perhaps matching TRBD1 (6 bases). The CDR3 is 15 amino acids. Trimming shortened V by 7 bases and J by 2 bases, and 16 bases separated the two germline ends. Germline values: CDR1 SGHNT, CDR2 YYREEE (reference sequence). The CDR3 sequence: CASQPDGDTYNEQFF. CDR3 in DNA: TGTGCCAGCCAGCCCGATGGGGACACCTACAATGAGCAGTTCTTC.

The rearrangement links TRBV11-2 to TRBJ2-7; the match to TRBD1 covers 7 bases. The CDR3 is made up of 16 amino acids. CDR1 and CDR2 (germline): SGHAT, FQNNGV. Trimming removed 2 bases from V and 3 bases from J; junction bases left unmatched: 10. The CDR3 nucleotides read TGTGCCAGCAGCTTATTTTTTGCGACAGGGATCTACGAGCAGTACTTC. It encodes CASSLFFATGIYEQYF.

This clone has a handful of counts. The chain employs TRBV25-1 and TRBJ2-5, with 7 bases that match TRBD2. CDR3 length equals 14 residues. Germline CDR1 MGHDK, CDR2 SYGVNS. The V gene end was trimmed by 3 bases and the J gene end by 5 bases; junction bases not matched to a gene: 6. The CDR3 DNA follows: TGTGCCAGCAGTGAGCCCGGGAGGACGGAGACCCAGTACTTC. The encoded protein is CASSEPGRTETQYF.

This clone was recorded once. The rearrangement joins TRBV4-1 to TRBJ1-1, with D uncertain. V was clipped by 4 bases and J by 0 bases, with 9 bases between them. The CDR3 loop spans 14 amino acids. Germline CDR1 is MGHRA and CDR2 is YSYEKL. The CDR3 loop reads CASSPRELNTEAFF. For the CDR3, the DNA is TGCGCCAGCAGCCCCCGGGAACTGAACACTGAAGCTTTCTTT.

Comments on this clone: This sample also contains other DNA sequences that code for the same CDR3. The V call is TRBV23-1, the J call TRBJ2-7; TRBD2 matches 10 bases. TRBV23-1 falls under the ORF class, with uncertain function. Germline trimming cut 3 bases from V and 4 bases from J; bases unmatched to any gene: 12. This CDR3 comprises 17 residues. The DNA of the CDR3 is TGCGCCAGCAGTCACCCGAGACCGCTAGCGGGAGCGTACGAGCAGTACTTC. It yields the protein CASSHPRPLAGAYEQYF.

The chain carries TRBV3-1 (or the pseudogene TRBV3-2) and TRBJ2-5; 13 bases match TRBD2. The germline V gene has CDR1 LGHDT and CDR2 YNNKEL (reference sequence). The CDR3 consists of 18 residues. The junction had 8 bases not matched to a gene; V was cut back by 3 bases and J by 1 base. The CDR3 spells CASSHTSGGARSQETQYF. CDR3 DNA sequence: TGTGCCAGCAGCCACACTAGCGGGGGGGCCCGTTCCCAAGAGACCCAGTACTTC.

The chain uses TRBV5-1 and TRBJ2-7, with no clear D. This CDR3 spans 13 amino acids. The ends were cut back, 0 bases at V and 2 bases at J, with 6 bases in the middle. Per germline, CDR1 SGHRS and CDR2 YFSETQ. CDR3 region: CASSLGRAYEQYF. CDR3 DNA sequence: TGCGCCAGCAGCTTGGGACGGGCCTACGAGCAGTACTTC.

CDR3 sequence (DNA): TGTGCCAGTAGAAAGACTAGCGGGGGGGATAGCTCCTACGAGCAGTACTTC. Translation: CASRKTSGGDSSYEQYF. V usage is TRBV19 and J usage is TRBJ2-7, with TRBD2 matching over 14 bases. Trimming took 6 bases from V and 0 from J; bases not matched to a gene: 7. This CDR3 region has 17 residues. CDR1 and CDR2 from the germline V gene are LNHDA and SQIVND (reference sequence).

The genes are TRBV27 and TRBJ2-1; 9 nucleotides agree with TRBD2. The CDR3 has 17 amino acids. Germline CDR1 MNHEY, CDR2 SMNVEV (reference sequence). The trim removed 0 bases at V and 7 bases at J, leaving 10 bases unmatched. The DNA for the CDR3 is TGTGCCAGCAGTTTATCAGTCCAGGCTAGCGGGAAAAATGAGCAGTTCTTC. Translated, it gives CASSLSVQASGKNEQFF.

This rearrangement joins TRBV10-3 to TRBJ2-7, with TRBD1 matching over 7 bases. The germline V gene encodes CDR1 ENHRY and CDR2 SYGVKD. This CDR3 has 16 residues. J lost 1 base, V lost 7 bases, and 13 bases had no gene match. The CDR3 DNA sequence: TGTGCCATCAATTTTCCCGACAGGGCAATATCCTACGAGCAGTACTTC. Its translation is CAINFPDRAISYEQYF.

CDR3 nucleotides: TGTGCCAGCACCCCCCCGATCCGTAAAGAAACAGGGGAGAAAGGCAATCAGCCCCAGCATTTT. This codes for CASTPPIRKETGEKGNQPQHF. The chain links TRBV3-1 (or the pseudogene TRBV3-2) to TRBJ1-5; 7 bases map to TRBD1. This CDR3 is 21 amino acids long. Germline CDR1 reads LGHDT; CDR2 reads YNNKEL (reference sequence). The V and J ends lost 7 bases and 2 bases, in that order; junction bases with no gene match: 26.